What follows are 28 T cell receptor beta chains derived from one specimen sequenced in a study of cytomegalovirus exposure and HLA in healthy donors. 13 Jbeta primers and 60 Vbeta primers were used for the PCR. Here immunoSEQ multiplex PCR was the method, and the copy in TCRdb shows in-frame clones only, minus some. The sample consists of about 82,000 clones, around 10% of them appearing once. Material for sequencing was PBMCs. The receptors come from a man between 60 and 75 years old in good health and CMV-seropositive.

The chain couples TRBV5-8 to TRBJ2-2; 9 positions match TRBD2. The V and J ends lost 5 bases and 3 bases, in that order; junction bases with no gene match: 8. CDR3 size: 16 residues. Germline lookup yields CDR1 SGHTS and CDR2 YDEGEE. The CDR3 DNA is TGTGCCAGCAGTTTCACAGCGGGAGGCGACACCGGGGAGCTGTTTTTT. Translating gives CASSFTAGGDTGELFF.

V usage is TRBV28 and J usage is TRBJ1-1; possibly TRBD1 for D (6 bases). In germline, CDR1 is MDHEN, CDR2 SYDVKM. This CDR3 spans 13 amino acids. V was shortened by 10 bases and J by 0 bases, with 12 bases between the two germline ends. The chain's CDR3 is CATRDTLNTEAFF. CDR3 DNA sequence: TGTGCCACCCGGGACACCCTGAACACTGAAGCTTTCTTT.

The chain has TRBV28 and TRBJ1-5; unclear D gene. CDR3 length: 11 residues. The germline CDR1 and CDR2 sequences are MDHEN and SYDVKM. Deletions cut 9 bases from V and 11 bases from J, with 14 bases between. The CDR3 DNA reads as TGTGCCAGAAACCGACCCGAGGCCCAGCATTTT. Protein sequence: CARNRPEAQHF.

The table lists this clone with a few counts. V usage is TRBV10-3 and J usage is TRBJ1-5, with D maybe TRBD1 (6 bases). V shed 5 bases and J shed 5 bases, with 10 bases lying between them. The length of the CDR3 is 13 residues. In germline, CDR1 is ENHRY, CDR2 SYGVKD. In nucleotides, the CDR3 is TGTGCCATCAGTCGGGACACATATCAGCCCCAGCATTTT. This encodes CAISRDTYQPQHF.

This chain connects TRBV19 to TRBJ2-1; 9 bases align to TRBD1. Germline CDR1 is LNHDA and CDR2 is SQIVND (reference sequence). The CDR3 contains 16 residues. The V segment lost 4 bases and the J segment 3 bases; nucleotides outside the gene matches: 7. For the CDR3, the DNA is TGTGCCAGTAGTAAAAACGGACAGGGGAACTACAATGAGCAGTTCTTC. Its translation: CASSKNGQGNYNEQFF.

V and J are TRBV2 and TRBJ2-3; 7 nucleotides line up with TRBD1. The length of the CDR3 is 14 residues. The germline V gene has CDR1 SNHLY and CDR2 FYNNEI. V lost 5 bases, J lost 0 bases, and 2 bases stayed unmatched. The CDR3 spells CASSRDSSTDTQYF. DNA for the CDR3: TGTGCCAGCAGTCGGGACAGCAGCACAGATACGCAGTATTTT.

The chain links TRBV19 to TRBJ1-2; unclear D gene. Germline assignment: CDR1 LNHDA and CDR2 SQIVND (reference sequence). The CDR3 sequence is 13 residues long. V was shortened by 1 base and J by 5 bases, with 8 bases between the two germline ends. Here the CDR3 reads CASSIGALYGYTF. The CDR3 region has the DNA TGTGCCAGTAGTATAGGGGCCTTGTATGGCTACACCTTC.

This clone was counted between two and nine times. This chain joins TRBV5-1 and TRBJ1-2, with 8 nucleotides matching TRBD1. The CDR3 is made up of 12 amino acids. The V and J ends lost 5 bases and 8 bases, in that order; junction bases with no gene match: 5. Germline V lookup: CDR1 SGHRS, CDR2 YFSETQ. The DNA of the CDR3 is TGCGCCAGCAGGGATGACAGGGGAGGCTACACCTTC. Translation gives CASRDDRGGYTF.

This chain uses TRBV11-2 with TRBJ2-2; possibly TRBD2 for D (5 bases). Trimming stripped 2 bases from V and 4 bases from J, with 11 bases between. The CDR3 is made up of 15 amino acids. Germline V gene sequence: CDR1 SGHAT, CDR2 FQNNGV. Here the CDR3 reads CASSLRSGGTGELFF. CDR3 coding DNA: TGTGCCAGCAGCTTAAGAAGCGGAGGCACCGGGGAGCTGTTTTTT.

This clone has only a few counts. This chain connects TRBV28 to TRBJ1-2; a possible D gene is TRBD1 (5 bases). V was clipped by 4 bases and J by 0 bases, with 9 bases between them. The germline gives CDR1 MDHEN, CDR2 SYDVKM. The CDR3 extends over 14 amino acids. The CDR3 nucleotides read TGTGCCAGCAGTTGGACAAACACTAACTATGGCTACACCTTC. It translates to CASSWTNTNYGYTF.

The V gene is TRBV5-1, the J gene TRBJ2-1; 7 bases fit TRBD1. The CDR3 has 15 residues. Germline-derived CDR1 and CDR2 are SGHRS and YFSETQ. V was clipped by 2 bases and J by 0 bases; unmatched bases: 2. This CDR3 is CASSFRDSSYNEQFF. CDR3 sequence (DNA): TGCGCCAGCAGCTTCCGGGACAGCTCCTACAATGAGCAGTTCTTC. The full variable domain, rest sourced from reference TRBV5-1 and TRBJ2-1, is KAGVTQTPRYLIKTRGQQVTLSCSPISGHRSVSWYQQTPGQGLQFLFEYFSETQRNKGNFPGRFSGRQFSNSRSEMNVSTLELGDSALYLCASSFRDSSYNEQFFGPGTRLTVL.

The V gene is TRBV19, the J gene TRBJ2-5, with D tentatively TRBD1 (7 bases). Germline CDR1 and CDR2: LNHDA and SQIVND (reference sequence). Trimming left V 5 bases short and J 5 bases short, with 12 bases between. The CDR3 is 13 amino acids. The CDR3 region is CASSETGRETQYF. The CDR3 DNA reads as TGTGCCAGTAGTGAGACAGGGAGGGAGACCCAGTACTTC.

A few counts support this clone. The chain links TRBV28 to TRBJ2-7, with unresolved D. Germline CDR1 and CDR2: MDHEN and SYDVKM. The CDR3 has 13 amino acids. V was pared by 4 bases and J by 5 bases, with 12 bases between. This CDR3 reads CASSSADNNEQYV. CDR3 DNA sequence: TGTGCCAGCAGTTCAGCAGACAATAACGAGCAGTACGTC.

The gene calls are TRBV30 and TRBJ2-3; 12 bases agree with TRBD2. The CDR3 is 12 amino acids. Germline CDR1 is GTSNPN and CDR2 is SVGIG (reference sequence). This chain's CDR3 is CRTSGAPDTQYF. CDR3 nucleotides: TGTCGGACTAGCGGGGCCCCAGATACGCAGTATTTT. The whole variable domain, remainder taken from reference TRBV30 and TRBJ2-3, is SQTIHQWPATLVQPVGSPLSLECTVEGTSNPNLYWYRQAAGRGLQLLFYSVGIGQISSEVPQNLSASRPQDRQFILSSKKLLLSDSGFYLCRTSGAPDTQYFGPGTRLTVL.

The chain links TRBV28 to TRBJ1-2, with a possible D match to TRBD1 (5 bases). Trimming took off 6 bases at V and 8 bases at J, with 22 bases between the two ends. Germline values: CDR1 MDHEN, CDR2 SYDVKM. The CDR3 sequence is 15 residues long. The CDR3 protein is CASSRTQAWVGGYTF. DNA of the CDR3: TGTGCCAGCAGCCGGACACAGGCTTGGGTGGGAGGCTACACCTTC.

This clone was counted only a few times. The chain links TRBV7-2 to TRBJ2-2; maybe TRBD2 (7 bases). Germline V gene data show CDR1 as SGHTA and CDR2 as FQGNSA. The CDR3 runs 15 residues. V lost 1 base and J lost 7, with 13 bases in between. DNA of the CDR3: TGTGCCAGCAGCTTAGGCGGACAGCGGGGCGGGGAGCTGTTTTTT. Translating gives CASSLGGQRGGELFF.

This clone has only a few counts. The chain carries TRBV6-1 and TRBJ2-3, with 13 bases identical to TRBD2. Germline-derived CDR1 and CDR2 are MNHNS and SASEGT. Losses at the gene ends were 4 bases for V and 2 bases for J; bases not matched to a gene: 9. The CDR3 runs to 18 residues. The chain's CDR3 is CASSVGGTSGVFTDTQYF. The CDR3 DNA reads TGTGCCAGCAGTGTCGGGGGGACTAGCGGGGTCTTCACAGATACGCAGTATTTT.

This clone appeared a few times. The chain employs TRBV6-1 and TRBJ2-7, with 8 nucleotides matching TRBD2. This CDR3 has 14 residues. Germline loops: CDR1 MNHNS, CDR2 SASEGT. Germline trimming cut 8 bases from V and 4 bases from J; bases unmatched to any gene: 10. The CDR3 DNA reads as TGTGCCAGCGGGATTCAGCGGGGGCCTTACGAGCAGTACGTC. Protein: CASGIQRGPYEQYV.

There are a few counts of this clone. Likely a read error: the CDR3 ends without its conserved phenylalanine or tryptophan. The limits of the CDR3 on the DNA are not certain, so only TCRdb's listed CDR3 is given. The sample has other DNA sequences that encode this CDR3 too. This rearrangement joins TRBV28 to TRBJ2-2; the DNA was not used to check the table's D call, TRBD2. The CDR3 has 15 residues if both end residues are counted. The germline CDR1 and CDR2 sequences are MDHEN and SYDVKM. The CDR3 is CASSPYGGGTGEMFL.

This rearrangement joins TRBV19 to TRBJ1-2; D is perhaps TRBD1 (5 bases). Germline V lookup: CDR1 LNHDA, CDR2 SQIVND (reference sequence). CDR3 length: 15 residues. V was cut by 2 bases and J by 8 bases, with 18 bases left in between. The CDR3 sequence is CASSISRDGATGYTF. The CDR3 DNA reads TGTGCCAGTAGTATATCCCGCGATGGGGCGACGGGCTACACCTTC.

This clone was seen a handful of times. DNA for the CDR3: TGTGCCAGCACACTGGGGGACAGTAATCAGCCCCAGCATTTT. Translating it yields CASTLGDSNQPQHF. The chain joins TRBV6-6 to TRBJ1-5; 7 bases align to TRBD1. The CDR3 length is 14 residues. Germline-derived CDR1 and CDR2 are MNHNY and SVGAGI (reference sequence). V trimming: 7 bases; J trimming: 4 bases; junction bases outside the gene matches: 7.

V is TRBV6-1 and J is TRBJ2-2, with a tentative D call TRBD1 (6 bases). From germline, CDR1 is MNHNS and CDR2 SASEGT. This CDR3 has 14 amino acids. Trimming removed 5 bases from V and 5 bases from J, with 12 bases in between. CDR3 in amino acids: CASSTGQFTGELFF. The DNA of the CDR3 is TGTGCCAGCAGTACCGGACAGTTTACCGGGGAGCTGTTTTTT.

This sequence joins TRBV5-1 and TRBJ2-3; D gene uncertain. V was pared by 1 base and J by 8 bases, with 17 bases between. This CDR3 has 15 amino acids. CDR1 is SGHRS, CDR2 YFSETQ, per germline. The CDR3 region has the DNA TGCGCCAGCAGCTTGTTCAGTACCCAGGCAGGTACGCAGTATTTT. It encodes CASSLFSTQAGTQYF.

This sequence joins TRBV27 and TRBJ2-7, with 10 bases aligning to TRBD2. In germline, CDR1 is MNHEY, CDR2 SMNVEV (reference sequence). Unmatched junction bases numbered 10, after V lost 6 bases and J lost 5 bases. The CDR3 spans 15 residues. The CDR3 spells CASRLGAGGPNEQYF. The DNA of the CDR3 is TGTGCCAGCAGACTGGGAGCGGGAGGGCCGAACGAGCAGTACTTC.

This clone was found a few times. Other nucleotide sequences from this sample produce the same CDR3. The chain uses TRBV29-1 and TRBJ2-3; TRBD2 matches 8 bases. Germline-derived CDR1 and CDR2 are SQVTM and ANQGSEA. V lost 4 bases to trimming and J lost 4 bases; unmatched junction nucleotides: 7. This CDR3 is built from 14 residues. The CDR3 DNA reads as TGCAGCGTTGTCCTAGCGGGCGGGCCAGATACGCAGTATTTT. It translates to CSVVLAGGPDTQYF.

This rearrangement joins TRBV7-3 to TRBJ2-5; 12 bases are a match to TRBD2. The germline V gene has CDR1 SGHTA and CDR2 FQGTGA. The junction had 7 bases not matched to a gene; V was cut back by 1 base and J by 4 bases. The CDR3 has 17 amino acids. The CDR3 DNA is TGTGCCAGCAGCTTAAGGCGCCTAGCGGGAGGGGGAGAGACCCAGTACTTC. This sequence encodes CASSLRRLAGGGETQYF.

This clone was found a few times. The chain links TRBV5-1 to TRBJ2-1, with TRBD2 identical over 7 bases. The CDR3 has 16 amino acids. V dropped 4 bases and J dropped 0; count of bases not matched to a gene: 7. Germline V CDR1 and CDR2: SGHRS, YFSETQ. The CDR3 reads CASSDGTGGSYNEQFF. The DNA of the CDR3 is TGCGCCAGCAGCGACGGGACGGGAGGCTCCTACAATGAGCAGTTCTTC.

This clone turned up a few times. The chain uses TRBV10-3 and TRBJ2-7, with D unclear. The V and J ends lost 6 bases and 1 base respectively, with 7 bases between them. Germline lookup yields CDR1 ENHRY and CDR2 SYGVKD. The CDR3 runs to 12 residues. The CDR3 region is CAISDGSYEQYV. CDR3 coding DNA: TGTGCCATCAGCGACGGGTCCTACGAGCAGTACGTC.